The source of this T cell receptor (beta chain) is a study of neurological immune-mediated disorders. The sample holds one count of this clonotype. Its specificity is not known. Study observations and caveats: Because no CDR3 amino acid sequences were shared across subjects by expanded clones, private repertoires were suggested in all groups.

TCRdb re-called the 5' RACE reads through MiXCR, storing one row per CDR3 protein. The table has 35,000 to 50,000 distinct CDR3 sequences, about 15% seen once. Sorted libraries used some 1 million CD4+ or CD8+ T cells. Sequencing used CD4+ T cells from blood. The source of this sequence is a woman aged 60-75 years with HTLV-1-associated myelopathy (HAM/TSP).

In DNA form, the CDR3 reads TGTGCCAGCAGTCAGTCATGGGTATGGGGCAATCAGCCCCAGCATTTT. This codes for CASSQSWVWGNQPQHF. The chain uses TRBV6-5 and TRBJ1-5; D ambiguous. Germline V gene lookup returns CDR1 MNHEY and CDR2 SVGAGI. V was clipped by 5 bases and J by 2 bases, with 16 bases between them. CDR3 size: 16 residues.